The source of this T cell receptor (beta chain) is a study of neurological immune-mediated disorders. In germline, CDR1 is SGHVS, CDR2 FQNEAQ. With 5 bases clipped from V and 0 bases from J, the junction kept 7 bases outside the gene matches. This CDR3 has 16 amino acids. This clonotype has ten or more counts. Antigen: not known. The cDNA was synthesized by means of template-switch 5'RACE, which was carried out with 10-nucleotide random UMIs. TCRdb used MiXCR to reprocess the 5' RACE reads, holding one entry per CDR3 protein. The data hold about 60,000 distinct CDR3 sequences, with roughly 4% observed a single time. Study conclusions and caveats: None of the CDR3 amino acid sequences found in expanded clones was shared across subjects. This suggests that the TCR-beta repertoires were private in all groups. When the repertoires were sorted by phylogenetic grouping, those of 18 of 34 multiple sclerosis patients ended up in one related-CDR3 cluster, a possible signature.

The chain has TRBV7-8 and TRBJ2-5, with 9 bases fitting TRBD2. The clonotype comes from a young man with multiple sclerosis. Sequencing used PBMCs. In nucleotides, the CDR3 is TGTGCCAGCAGCCACGGGGCTAGCGGGGACCAAGAGACCCAGTACTTC. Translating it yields CASSHGASGDQETQYF.